The rows below give T cell receptor beta chains drawn from one sample of a study of T cell repertoires in cytomegalovirus infection. TCRdb recomputed calls from the reads with MiXCR, one row per CDR3 protein. The table records hundreds of thousands of distinct CDR3 sequences, more than 30% of them present only once. These receptors are not linked to any known antigen. The starting material was cultured PBMCs, obtained from culture after CMV antigen stimulation. Receptors originate from a human donor in good health (CMV status not recorded). Some clones in this sample may be carry-over from other donors' samples. Each CDR3 is given with its conserved first and last residue. D genes are given only for firm matches. Clone size, where shown, is once, few, many, or a class for clones that have expanded.

DNA: TGTGCCAGCAGTCTACTGGGCAGCGAGACCCAGTACTTC; CDR3: CASSLLGSETQYF; D: NA; V: TRBV6-1; size: NA; J: TRBJ2-5
DNA: TGTGCCGGCCGGCCTGGCGGAACTTACAATGAGCAGTTCTTC; CDR3: CAGRPGGTYNEQFF; D: NA; V: TRBV6-5; size: NA; J: TRBJ2-1
DNA: TGTGCCGGGGGCGCAGTCAACTATGGCTACACCTTC; CDR3: CAGGAVNYGYTF; D: NA; V: TRBV7-9; size: NA; J: TRBJ1-2
DNA: TGTGCCAGCAGCTTAGATTCAGGCCGTCAGCCCCAGCATTTT; CDR3: CASSLDSGRQPQHF; D: NA; V: TRBV7-8; size: many; J: TRBJ1-5
DNA: TGTGCCAGCAGTGAATCGGGGACTAGCGTTCAGCCTGGGGCCAACGTCCTGACTTTC; CDR3: CASSESGTSVQPGANVLTF; D: TRBD2; V: TRBV25-1; size: NA; J: TRBJ2-6
DNA: TGTGCCAGCAGCATACTCGGTTCAGTGAACACTGAAGCTTTCTTT; CDR3: CASSILGSVNTEAFF; D: NA; V: TRBV7-2; size: NA; J: TRBJ1-1
DNA: TGTGCCAGCAGCTTAAATCAAGCGGGAGGGGGGGCAGATACGCAGTATTTT; CDR3: CASSLNQAGGGADTQYF; D: TRBD2; V: TRBV7-2; size: many; J: TRBJ2-3
DNA: TGCAGCGTTGAAAGAGCCCTTGGAAACACCATATATTTT; CDR3: CSVERALGNTIYF; D: NA; V: TRBV29-1; size: NA; J: TRBJ1-3
DNA: TGTGCCAGCAGCTTAGAAGGGACTGGAGAGCAGTTCTTC; CDR3: CASSLEGTGEQFF; D: NA; V: TRBV7-2; size: many; J: TRBJ2-1
DNA: TGTGCCAGCAGCGACCCCGCTAGCGCGGCCTACGAGCAGTACTTC; CDR3: CASSDPASAAYEQYF; D: NA; V: TRBV6-2/TRBV6-3; size: few; J: TRBJ2-7
DNA: TGTGCCAGCAGTTTCGGAGTGGGACTAGCGGGATTTCGTCATACTAGCACAGATACGCAGTATTTT; CDR3: CASSFGVGLAGFRHTSTDTQYF; D: TRBD2; V: TRBV12-3/TRBV12-4; size: NA; J: TRBJ2-3
DNA: TGTGCCACCAAACTAAATTCACCCCTCCACTTT; CDR3: CATKLNSPLHF; D: NA; V: TRBV6-8; size: NA; J: TRBJ1-6
DNA: TGTGCCAGCAGCGATGGGACGGGAAACACTGAAGCTTTCTTT; CDR3: CASSDGTGNTEAFF; D: NA; V: TRBV7-6; size: many; J: TRBJ1-1
DNA: TGTGCCAGCAGTTTCACCTGGGACAGTTTCTATGGCTACACCTTC; CDR3: CASSFTWDSFYGYTF; D: TRBD1; V: TRBV27; size: NA; J: TRBJ1-2
DNA: TGTGCCATCAGTGGGGCCGGGACAGGGCGTAGTGGCTACACCTTC; CDR3: CAISGAGTGRSGYTF; D: TRBD1; V: TRBV10-3; size: NA; J: TRBJ1-2
DNA: TGTGCTAGTGGTAACGGACAGCCAGCCAAAAACATTCAGTACTTC; CDR3: CASGNGQPAKNIQYF; D: NA; V: TRBV12-5; size: NA; J: TRBJ2-4
DNA: TGTGCCAGCAGTTCTAGCGGGGGGCTCACAGATACGCAGTATTTT; CDR3: CASSSSGGLTDTQYF; D: TRBD2; V: TRBV28; size: NA; J: TRBJ2-3
DNA: TGTGCCAGCAGCAAATTGGGACTAGCCTCATCCTACAATGAGCAGTTCTTC; CDR3: CASSKLGLASSYNEQFF; D: TRBD2; V: TRBV5-5; size: NA; J: TRBJ2-1
DNA: TGTGCCAGTGAAAGGGGGATTAGCAATCAGCCCCAGCATTTT; CDR3: CASERGISNQPQHF; D: NA; V: TRBV2; size: NA; J: TRBJ1-5